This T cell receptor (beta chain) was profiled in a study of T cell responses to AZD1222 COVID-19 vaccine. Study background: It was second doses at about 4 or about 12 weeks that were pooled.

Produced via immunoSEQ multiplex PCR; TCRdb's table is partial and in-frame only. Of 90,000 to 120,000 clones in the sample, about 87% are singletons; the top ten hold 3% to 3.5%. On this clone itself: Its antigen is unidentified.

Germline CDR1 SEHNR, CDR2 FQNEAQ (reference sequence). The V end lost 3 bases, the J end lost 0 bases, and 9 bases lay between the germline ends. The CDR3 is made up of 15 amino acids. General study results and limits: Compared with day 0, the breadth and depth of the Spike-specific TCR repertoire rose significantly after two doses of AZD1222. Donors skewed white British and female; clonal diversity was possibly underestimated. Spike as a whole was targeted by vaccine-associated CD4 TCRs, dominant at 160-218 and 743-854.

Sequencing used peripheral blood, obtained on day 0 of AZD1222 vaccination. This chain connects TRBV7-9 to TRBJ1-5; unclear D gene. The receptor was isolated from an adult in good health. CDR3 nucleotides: TGTGCCAGCAGCTTGGGAGACTTTAGCAATCAGCCCCAGCATTTT. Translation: CASSLGDFSNQPQHF.